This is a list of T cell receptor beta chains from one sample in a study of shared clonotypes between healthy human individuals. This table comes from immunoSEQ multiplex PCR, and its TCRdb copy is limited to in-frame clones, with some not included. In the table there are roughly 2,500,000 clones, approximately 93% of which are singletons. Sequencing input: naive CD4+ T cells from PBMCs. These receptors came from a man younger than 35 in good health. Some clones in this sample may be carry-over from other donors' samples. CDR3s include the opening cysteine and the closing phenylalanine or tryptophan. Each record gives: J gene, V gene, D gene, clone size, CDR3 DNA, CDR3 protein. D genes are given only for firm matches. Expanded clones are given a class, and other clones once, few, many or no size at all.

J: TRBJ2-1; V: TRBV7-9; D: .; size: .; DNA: TGTGCCAGCAGCCCACTCCGGGACTCGTTATACAATGAGCAGTTCTTC; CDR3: CASSPLRDSLYNEQFF
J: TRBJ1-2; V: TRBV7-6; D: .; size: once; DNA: TGTGCCAGCAGCTTAGAGGCAGGGGTCAACTATGGCTACACCTTC; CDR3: CASSLEAGVNYGYTF
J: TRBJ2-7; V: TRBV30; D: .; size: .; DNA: TGTGCCTGGAGGATTGGGGGCTACGAGCAGTACTTC; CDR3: CAWRIGGYEQYF
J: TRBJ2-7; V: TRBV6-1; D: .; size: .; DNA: TGTGCCAGCTTCCAACGAGCCGTCGAGCAGTACTTC; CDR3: CASFQRAVEQYF
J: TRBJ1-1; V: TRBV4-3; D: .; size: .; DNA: TGCGCCAGCAGCCAAGAGGTCGCCGGAGGGACTGAAGCTTTCTTT; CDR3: CASSQEVAGGTEAFF
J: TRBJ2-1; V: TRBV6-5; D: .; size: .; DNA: TGTGCCAGCAGTTACGGGCAAAGCACCTACAATGAGCAGTTCTTC; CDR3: CASSYGQSTYNEQFF
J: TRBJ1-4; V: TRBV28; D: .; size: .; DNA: TGTGCCAGCAGCCTAGGGGGGGGAAAACTGTTTTTT; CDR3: CASSLGGGKLFF
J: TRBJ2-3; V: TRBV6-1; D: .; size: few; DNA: TGTGCCAGCAGTGAAAGGAGGGGCACAGATACGCAGTATTTT; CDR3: CASSERRGTDTQYF
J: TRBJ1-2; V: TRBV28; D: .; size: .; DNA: TGTGCCAGCAGTTTACCCCCCGGGACCGAGGACGGCTACACCTTC; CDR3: CASSLPPGTEDGYTF
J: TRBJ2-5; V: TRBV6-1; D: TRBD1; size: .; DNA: TGTGCCAGCAGTGGTAACTTCGGACAGGAAGAGACCCAGTACTTC; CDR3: CASSGNFGQEETQYF
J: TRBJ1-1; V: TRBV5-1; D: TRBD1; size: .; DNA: TGCGCCAGCAGCCCGGACCCCGGACAGGGGATGAACACTGAAGCTTTCTTT; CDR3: CASSPDPGQGMNTEAFF
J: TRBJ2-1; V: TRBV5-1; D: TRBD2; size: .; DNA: TGCGCCAGCAGCTTGGTCGGACTAGCGGGAGGCAATGAGCAGTTCTTC; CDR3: CASSLVGLAGGNEQFF
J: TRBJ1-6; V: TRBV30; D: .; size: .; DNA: TGTGCCTGGAGTTACAGTTCACCCCTCCACTTT; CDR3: CAWSYSSPLHF
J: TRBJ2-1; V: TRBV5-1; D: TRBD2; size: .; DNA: TGCGCCAGCAGCTACCCGGGACTAGCGGGAACCGTCAGCTCCTACAATGAGCAGTTCTTC; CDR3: CASSYPGLAGTVSSYNEQFF
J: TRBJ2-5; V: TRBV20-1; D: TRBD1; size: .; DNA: TGCAGTGCTCAGGACAGGGAGATCCAGTACTTC; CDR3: CSAQDREIQYF
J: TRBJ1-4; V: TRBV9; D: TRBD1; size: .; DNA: TGTGCCAGCAGCGTCGGACAGGGGGCGTATGAAAAACTGTTTTTT; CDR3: CASSVGQGAYEKLFF
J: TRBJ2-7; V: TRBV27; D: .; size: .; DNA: TGTGCCAGCAGTTTCAGGGTAACGGGCTCCTACGAGCAGTACTTC; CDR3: CASSFRVTGSYEQYF
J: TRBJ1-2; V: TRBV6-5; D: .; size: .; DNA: TGTGCCAGCTCGGCGGGGGGAGACTATGGCTACACCTTC; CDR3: CASSAGGDYGYTF
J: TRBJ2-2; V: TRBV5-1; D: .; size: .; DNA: TGCGCCAGCAGCTTGGAGGGCGGAGCGAACACCGGGGAGCTGTTTTTT; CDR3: CASSLEGGANTGELFF
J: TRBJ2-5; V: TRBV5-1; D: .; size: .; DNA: TGCGCCAGCAGTAGGACGGTCCAAGAGACCCAGTACTTC; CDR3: CASSRTVQETQYF
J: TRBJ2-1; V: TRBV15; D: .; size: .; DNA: TGTGCCACCAGCAGAGATCGGTGGGGAGATGAGCAGTTCTTC; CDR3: CATSRDRWGDEQFF
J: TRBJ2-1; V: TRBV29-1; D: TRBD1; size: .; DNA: TGCAGCGCGGGACAGGGTTTAGCGGGTGAGCAGTTCTTC; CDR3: CSAGQGLAGEQFF
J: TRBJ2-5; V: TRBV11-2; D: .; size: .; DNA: TGTGCCAGCAGCAGGATATCCGGGCGGTTGCCAAAGGAGACCCAGTACTTC; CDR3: CASSRISGRLPKETQYF
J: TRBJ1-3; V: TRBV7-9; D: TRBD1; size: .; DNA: TGTGCCAGCAGCATTGACAGGGCTGGGGGAAACACCATATATTTT; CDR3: CASSIDRAGGNTIYF
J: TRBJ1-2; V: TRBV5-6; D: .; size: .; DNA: TGTGCCAGCAGCTTAGGGCAGGCCCACAATGGCTACACCTTC; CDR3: CASSLGQAHNGYTF
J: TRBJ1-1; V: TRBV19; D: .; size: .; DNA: TGTGCCAGTACCGTGGGGGCGTTACTAAAGGCTGAAGCTTTCTTT; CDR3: CASTVGALLKAEAFF
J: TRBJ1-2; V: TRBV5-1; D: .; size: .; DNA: TGCGCCAGCAGCTTGGATCAGGGCCCCAGGAGTGGCTACACCTTC; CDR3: CASSLDQGPRSGYTF
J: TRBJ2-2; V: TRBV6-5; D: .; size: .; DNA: TGTGCCAGCAGTTACTCGACGCGGGGGGAGCTGTTTTTT; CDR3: CASSYSTRGELFF
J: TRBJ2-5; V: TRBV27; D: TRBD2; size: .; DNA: TGTGCCAGCAGTCGCCTGACTAGCGGACGAGAGACCCAGTACTTC; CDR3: CASSRLTSGRETQYF
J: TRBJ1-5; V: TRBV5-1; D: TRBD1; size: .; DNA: TGCGCCAGCAGCTCTTTGGGCCAACGCCGGGGACAGGGGGTAAGGAACAATCAGCCCCAGCATTTT; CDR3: CASSSLGQRRGQGVRNNQPQHF
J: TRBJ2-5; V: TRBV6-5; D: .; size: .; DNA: TGTGCCAGCAGTTATTGGGGCGAGACCCAGTACTTC; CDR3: CASSYWGETQYF
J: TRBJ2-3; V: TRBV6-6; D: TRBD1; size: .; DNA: TGTGCCAGCAGATTCACCGGGACAGGGATGGGAGATACGCAGTATTTT; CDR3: CASRFTGTGMGDTQYF
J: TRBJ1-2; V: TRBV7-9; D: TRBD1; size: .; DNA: TGTGCCAGCAGCTCCCGGACAGGGGGCGATAGCTACACCTTC; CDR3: CASSSRTGGDSYTF
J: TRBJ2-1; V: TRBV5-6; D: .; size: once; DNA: TGTGCCAGCAGCTTTCGGGGCAAGGGCAGTGAGCAGTTCTTC; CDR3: CASSFRGKGSEQFF
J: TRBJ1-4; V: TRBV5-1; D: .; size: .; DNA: TGCGCCAGCAGCCTGAGGCGGGGTGAAAAACTGTTTTTT; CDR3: CASSLRRGEKLFF
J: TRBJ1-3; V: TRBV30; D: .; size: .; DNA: TGTGCCTCGCGGGATGCTGGAAACACCATATATTTT; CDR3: CASRDAGNTIYF
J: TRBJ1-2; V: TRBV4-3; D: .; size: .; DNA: TGCGCCAGCAGCCAAATTTTACAGAACTATGGCTACACCTTC; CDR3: CASSQILQNYGYTF
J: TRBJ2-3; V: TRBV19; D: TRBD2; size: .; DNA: TGTGCCAGTGCGGGGGGGACTAACCGCTTCACAGATACGCAGTATTTT; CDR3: CASAGGTNRFTDTQYF
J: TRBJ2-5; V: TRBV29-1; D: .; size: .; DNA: TGCAGCGTTGGGTCGAGAGTCGCAAAGGGGGAGACCCAGTACTTC; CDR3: CSVGSRVAKGETQYF
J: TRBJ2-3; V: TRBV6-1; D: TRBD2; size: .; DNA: TGTGCCAGCAGTGACGGACTAGCGGGAGGGGGGGATACGCAGTATTTT; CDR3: CASSDGLAGGGDTQYF
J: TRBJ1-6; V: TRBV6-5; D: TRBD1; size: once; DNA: TGTGCCAGCAGTTCCTTCGGACAGGGAAATTCACCCCTCCACTTT; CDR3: CASSSFGQGNSPLHF
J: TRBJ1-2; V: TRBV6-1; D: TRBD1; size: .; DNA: TGTGCCAGCAGTGGACAGGGTTACGGCTACACCTTC; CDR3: CASSGQGYGYTF
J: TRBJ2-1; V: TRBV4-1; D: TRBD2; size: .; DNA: TGCGCCAGCAGCCGGGGACTAGCGGGGGGCAATGAGCAGTTCTTC; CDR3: CASSRGLAGGNEQFF
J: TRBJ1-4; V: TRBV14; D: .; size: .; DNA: TGTGCCAGCAGCCAAAATTCCAGGGGTCGAGGGACTAATGAAAAACTGTTTTTT; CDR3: CASSQNSRGRGTNEKLFF
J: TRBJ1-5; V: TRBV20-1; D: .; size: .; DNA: TGCAGTGCTAGAGATGACAAAACCCAGCATTTT; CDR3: CSARDDKTQHF